This TCR beta chain was sequenced during a study of T cells after yellow fever vaccination. CDR3 size: 13 residues. The germline V gene has CDR1 SGHTA and CDR2 FQGNSA. Trimming removed 2 bases at V and 6 bases at J, with 9 bases between. Each CDR3 protein is one row after TCRdb ran MiXCR on the 5' RACE reads. The sample lists more than 300,000 distinct CDR3 sequences; around 4.3% were seen once. The sequence derives from a man aged 18-30 years who received the YFV17D yellow fever vaccine. The sequencing here drew on PBMCs, taken 15 days after the yellow fever booster vaccination. The chain recombines TRBV7-2 with TRBJ2-3; D uncertain. The CDR3 region is CASSLSPQDTQYF. The CDR3 nucleotides are TGTGCCAGCAGCTTATCGCCTCAGGATACGCAGTATTTT. The whole variable domain, remainder taken from reference TRBV7-2 and TRBJ2-3, is GAGVSQSPSNKVTEKGKDVELRCDPISGHTALYWYRQSLGQGLEFLIYFQGNSAPDKSGLPSDRFSAERTGGSVSTLTIQRTQQEDSAVYLCASSLSPQDTQYFGPGTRLTVL.